A selection of T cell receptor beta chains follows, all from one sample in a study of T cell repertoires and HLA-DP antigens. No antigen has been identified for these receptors. Data came from immunoSEQ multiplex PCR; TCRdb stores just in-frame clones and leaves some out. The sample holds some 120,000 clones; 80% to 95% are singletons and the top ten take about 0.3%. Sequenced material: CD4+ T cells from PBMCs. These receptors originate from a young woman in good health and CMV-seronegative. Both conserved end residues are part of each CDR3. D genes are given only for firm matches. Not every row has a clone size; where given, it reads once, few, many or a size class.

v_gene: TRBV15
d_gene: NA
abundance: NA
j_gene: TRBJ2-5
CDR3aa: CATSRDGALGIGETQYF
CDR3nt: TGTGCCACCAGCAGAGATGGGGCCCTGGGGATAGGAGAGACCCAGTACTTC

v_gene: TRBV27
d_gene: TRBD2
abundance: NA
j_gene: TRBJ2-3
CDR3aa: CASSLNIAGGPRNTQYF
CDR3nt: TGTGCCAGCAGTCTAAACATAGCGGGAGGGCCGAGGAATACGCAGTATTTT

v_gene: TRBV6-6
d_gene: NA
abundance: NA
j_gene: TRBJ1-1
CDR3aa: CASSYSKYLEAFF
CDR3nt: TGTGCCAGCAGTTACTCGAAGTACCTTGAAGCTTTCTTT

v_gene: TRBV27
d_gene: NA
abundance: NA
j_gene: TRBJ2-7
CDR3aa: CASIPNRSSPEQYF
CDR3nt: TGTGCCAGCATCCCTAACCGGTCTAGCCCCGAGCAGTACTTC

v_gene: TRBV18
d_gene: TRBD1
abundance: NA
j_gene: TRBJ2-4
CDR3aa: CASSQTGQGLLAKNIQYF
CDR3nt: TGTGCCAGCTCACAAACGGGACAGGGGCTTTTAGCCAAAAACATTCAGTACTTC

v_gene: TRBV27
d_gene: TRBD1
abundance: NA
j_gene: TRBJ2-1
CDR3aa: CASRRSAGTGLNNEQFF
CDR3nt: TGTGCCAGCAGAAGAAGCGCCGGGACAGGGCTTAACAATGAGCAGTTCTTC

v_gene: TRBV28
d_gene: TRBD1
abundance: NA
j_gene: TRBJ2-2
CDR3aa: CASSFAGQVGTGELFF
CDR3nt: TGTGCCAGCAGTTTCGCCGGACAGGTTGGCACCGGGGAGCTGTTTTTT

v_gene: TRBV19
d_gene: NA
abundance: once
j_gene: TRBJ1-2
CDR3aa: CASSSSDSFYGYTF
CDR3nt: TGTGCCAGTAGTTCTAGCGACAGCTTCTATGGCTACACCTTC

v_gene: TRBV7-2
d_gene: NA
abundance: NA
j_gene: TRBJ1-1
CDR3aa: CASSLVVTMQGTEAFF
CDR3nt: TGTGCCAGCAGCTTAGTAGTCACAATGCAAGGAACTGAAGCTTTCTTT

v_gene: TRBV4-3
d_gene: TRBD2
abundance: NA
j_gene: TRBJ2-1
CDR3aa: CASSQVPGGRREQFF
CDR3nt: TGCGCCAGCAGCCAAGTCCCGGGGGGGCGACGGGAGCAGTTCTTC

v_gene: TRBV5-4
d_gene: NA
abundance: NA
j_gene: TRBJ2-5
CDR3aa: CASSPAGARGSETQYF
CDR3nt: TGTGCCAGCAGCCCCGCAGGGGCCAGGGGATCAGAGACCCAGTACTTC

v_gene: TRBV7-2
d_gene: NA
abundance: once
j_gene: TRBJ1-3
CDR3aa: CASSFGGTGNTIYF
CDR3nt: TGTGCCAGCAGCTTTGGGGGAACTGGAAACACCATATATTTT

v_gene: TRBV5-1
d_gene: NA
abundance: NA
j_gene: TRBJ2-5
CDR3aa: CASRLGRYQETQYF
CDR3nt: TGCGCCAGTCGACTAGGGAGGTACCAAGAGACCCAGTACTTC

v_gene: TRBV5-4
d_gene: TRBD1
abundance: NA
j_gene: TRBJ2-2
CDR3aa: CASRARQGAGELFF
CDR3nt: TGTGCCAGCAGAGCCAGACAGGGGGCCGGGGAGCTGTTTTTT

v_gene: TRBV28
d_gene: NA
abundance: NA
j_gene: TRBJ1-5
CDR3aa: CASSVVQGVSNQPQHF
CDR3nt: TGTGCCAGCAGTGTTGTACAGGGAGTTAGCAATCAGCCCCAGCATTTT

v_gene: TRBV9
d_gene: NA
abundance: NA
j_gene: TRBJ2-2
CDR3aa: CASSAGARDTGELFF
CDR3nt: TGTGCCAGCAGCGCAGGGGCTCGGGACACCGGGGAGCTGTTTTTT

v_gene: TRBV5-6
d_gene: NA
abundance: NA
j_gene: TRBJ1-2
CDR3aa: CASSAGDLNYGYTF
CDR3nt: TGTGCCAGCAGCGCAGGAGATCTTAACTATGGCTACACCTTC

v_gene: TRBV19
d_gene: TRBD1
abundance: NA
j_gene: TRBJ1-1
CDR3aa: CASSDDRVNTEAFF
CDR3nt: TGTGCCAGTAGTGACGACAGGGTGAACACTGAAGCTTTCTTT

v_gene: TRBV7-8
d_gene: NA
abundance: NA
j_gene: TRBJ2-6
CDR3aa: CASGPDRFLYGGANVLTF
CDR3nt: TGTGCCAGCGGACCAGACAGGTTTCTATACGGGGGGGCCAACGTCCTGACTTTC

v_gene: TRBV19
d_gene: NA
abundance: NA
j_gene: TRBJ1-1
CDR3aa: CASSIMWPLNTEAFF
CDR3nt: TGTGCCAGTAGTATAATGTGGCCGTTGAACACTGAAGCTTTCTTT

v_gene: TRBV10-3
d_gene: NA
abundance: NA
j_gene: TRBJ2-1
CDR3aa: CAIKGQISYNEQFF
CDR3nt: TGTGCCATCAAAGGACAGATCTCCTACAATGAGCAGTTCTTC

v_gene: TRBV5-1
d_gene: TRBD1
abundance: few
j_gene: TRBJ2-3
CDR3aa: CASSLGGQGGYTQYF
CDR3nt: TGCGCCAGCAGCTTGGGGGGACAGGGAGGATATACGCAGTATTTT

v_gene: TRBV28
d_gene: NA
abundance: NA
j_gene: TRBJ2-2
CDR3aa: CASTRTPNTGELFF
CDR3nt: TGTGCCAGCACCCGAACACCTAACACCGGGGAGCTGTTTTTT

v_gene: TRBV18
d_gene: NA
abundance: NA
j_gene: TRBJ2-2
CDR3aa: CASSPRRVYDTGELFF
CDR3nt: TGTGCCAGCTCACCACGGAGGGTATACGACACCGGGGAGCTGTTTTTT

v_gene: TRBV6-4
d_gene: TRBD1
abundance: once
j_gene: TRBJ1-2
CDR3aa: CASSDRQGFGHYGYTF
CDR3nt: TGTGCCAGCAGTGACCGACAGGGGTTTGGTCACTATGGCTACACCTTC

v_gene: TRBV2
d_gene: NA
abundance: NA
j_gene: TRBJ2-3
CDR3aa: CASSEGQGPDTQYF
CDR3nt: TGTGCCAGCAGTGAGGGGCAGGGGCCAGATACGCAGTATTTT

v_gene: TRBV11-3
d_gene: NA
abundance: NA
j_gene: TRBJ2-7
CDR3aa: CASSLGGAAYEQYF
CDR3nt: TGTGCCAGCAGCTTAGGAGGGGCTGCCTACGAGCAGTACTTC

v_gene: TRBV10-3
d_gene: NA
abundance: NA
j_gene: TRBJ2-1
CDR3aa: CAISVGVAASYNEQFF
CDR3nt: TGTGCCATCAGCGTAGGGGTAGCGGCCTCCTACAATGAGCAGTTCTTC

v_gene: TRBV18
d_gene: NA
abundance: NA
j_gene: TRBJ1-2
CDR3aa: CASSRANYGYTF
CDR3nt: TGTGCCAGCTCCCGGGCTAACTATGGCTACACCTTC

v_gene: TRBV19
d_gene: NA
abundance: NA
j_gene: TRBJ1-1
CDR3aa: CASSGGPKTSNTEAFF
CDR3nt: TGTGCCAGTAGCGGGGGGCCGAAAACCTCGAACACTGAAGCTTTCTTT

v_gene: TRBV28
d_gene: NA
abundance: once
j_gene: TRBJ1-5
CDR3aa: CASSRQDQPQHF
CDR3nt: TGTGCCAGCAGCCGACAGGATCAGCCCCAGCATTTT

v_gene: TRBV2
d_gene: NA
abundance: once
j_gene: TRBJ2-3
CDR3aa: CASSSRGTDTQYF
CDR3nt: TGTGCCAGCAGTAGCAGGGGCACAGATACGCAGTATTTT

v_gene: TRBV10-3
d_gene: TRBD1
abundance: NA
j_gene: TRBJ1-2
CDR3aa: CAISPDRHGYTF
CDR3nt: TGTGCCATCAGCCCGGACAGGCATGGCTACACCTTC

v_gene: TRBV6-5
d_gene: TRBD1
abundance: once
j_gene: TRBJ1-4
CDR3aa: CASSLQGKNEKLFF
CDR3nt: TGTGCCAGCAGTTTACAGGGGAAAAATGAAAAACTGTTTTTT

v_gene: TRBV10-3
d_gene: NA
abundance: NA
j_gene: TRBJ1-6
CDR3aa: CAISTAAPSDSPLHF
CDR3nt: TGTGCCATCAGTACCGCGGCCCCCTCAGACTCACCCCTCCACTTT

v_gene: TRBV18
d_gene: TRBD2
abundance: NA
j_gene: TRBJ2-3
CDR3aa: CASSPLRLAEFTDTQYF
CDR3nt: TGTGCCAGCTCACCCCTAAGACTAGCGGAGTTCACAGATACGCAGTATTTT

v_gene: TRBV4-3
d_gene: NA
abundance: NA
j_gene: TRBJ1-3
CDR3aa: CASSQDIGPGNTIYF
CDR3nt: TGCGCCAGCAGCCAAGATATAGGTCCAGGAAACACCATATATTTT

v_gene: TRBV5-1
d_gene: NA
abundance: NA
j_gene: TRBJ1-2
CDR3aa: CASSLAGGVAYASYTF
CDR3nt: TGCGCCAGCAGCTTGGCCGGAGGGGTGGCCTATGCTAGCTACACCTTC

v_gene: TRBV5-1
d_gene: TRBD1
abundance: NA
j_gene: TRBJ2-5
CDR3aa: CASKTGSKETQYF
CDR3nt: TGCGCCAGTAAGACAGGGTCAAAAGAGACCCAGTACTTC

v_gene: TRBV2
d_gene: TRBD1
abundance: NA
j_gene: TRBJ1-1
CDR3aa: CASMDRQGVGGSTEAFF
CDR3nt: TGTGCCAGCATGGACAGACAGGGCGTCGGGGGTAGCACTGAAGCTTTCTTT

v_gene: TRBV5-1
d_gene: NA
abundance: NA
j_gene: TRBJ2-5
CDR3aa: CASSWTRGGKETQYF
CDR3nt: TGCGCCAGCAGCTGGACTCGTGGGGGAAAAGAGACCCAGTACTTC